The rows below give T cell receptor beta chains drawn from one sample of a study of OX40 agonist ivuxolimab in advanced cancers. Sequencing used immunoSEQ multiplex PCR; TCRdb keeps in-frame clones, though not all of them. The data show fewer than 55,000 clones, with over 70% seen just once and 9.5% to 15% held by the top ten. The input for sequencing was CD4+ or CD8+ T cells sorted from blood, taken in a trial of the OX40 agonist ivuxolimab. Receptor source: an adult with an advanced solid tumor such as melanoma, head and neck, liver or kidney cancer. CDR3s include the opening cysteine and the closing phenylalanine or tryptophan. The D gene is left open where the match is weak. Expanded clones are given a class, and other clones once, few, many or no size at all.

cdr3_length d_call j_call v_call clone_size cdr3_aa cdr3_nt
14 - TRBJ2-5 TRBV18 - CASSPAFPFETQYF TGTGCCAGCTCACCAGCATTTCCTTTTGAGACCCAGTACTTC
14 - TRBJ2-1 TRBV6-5 - CASSYGLAFNEQFF TGTGCCAGCAGTTACGGGCTAGCGTTCAATGAGCAGTTCTTC
14 TRBD2 TRBJ2-3 TRBV5-1 - CASSVAGGTDTQYF TGCGCCAGCAGTGTAGCGGGGGGCACAGATACGCAGTATTTT
13 TRBD1 TRBJ2-5 TRBV18 - CASSPATGETQYF TGTGCCAGCTCACCAGCGACAGGGGAGACCCAGTACTTC
13 TRBD1 TRBJ2-7 TRBV11-1 - CASSRDRGGEQYF TGTGCCAGCAGTCGGGACAGGGGCGGGGAGCAGTACTTC
15 - TRBJ2-2 TRBV7-2 once CASSPLGGQTGELFF TGTGCCAGCAGCCCCCTCGGGGGCCAAACCGGGGAGCTGTTTTTT
16 TRBD1 TRBJ2-5 TRBV7-3 few CASSLGQGPSQETQYF TGTGCCAGCAGCTTAGGACAGGGTCCCTCTCAAGAGACCCAGTACTTC
14 TRBD2 TRBJ2-5 TRBV6-1 - CASSLAGGRETQYF TGTGCCAGCAGTCTAGCGGGAGGACGAGAGACCCAGTACTTC
15 - TRBJ2-5 TRBV9 - CASSVAEGSTRTQYF TGTGCCAGCAGCGTAGCGGAAGGGTCTACGAGGACCCAGTACTTC
12 TRBD1 TRBJ2-4 TRBV6-1 - CASSETGVIQYF TGTGCCAGCAGTGAGACAGGGGTCATTCAGTACTTC
16 - TRBJ2-5 TRBV14 few CASSPFSRVGGETQYF TGTGCCAGCAGCCCTTTTAGCAGGGTTGGGGGAGAGACCCAGTACTTC
13 - TRBJ1-2 TRBV27 - CASSLSEGFGYTF TGTGCCAGCAGTTTATCGGAGGGCTTTGGCTACACCTTC
14 - TRBJ2-7 TRBV28 - CASSYRVGPYEQYF TGTGCCAGCAGTTACAGGGTAGGACCCTACGAGCAGTACTTC
14 - TRBJ1-6 TRBV5-4 once CASSVDNNNSPLHF TGTGCCAGCAGCGTAGATAATAATAATTCACCCCTCCACTTT
13 TRBD1 TRBJ1-2 TRBV7-2 - CASSIRQGYGYTF TGTGCCAGCAGCATTCGACAGGGGTATGGCTACACCTTC
13 - TRBJ2-7 TRBV7-9 few CASRPGTGHEQYF TGTGCCAGCAGACCGGGGACCGGGCACGAGCAGTACTTC
14 - TRBJ2-1 TRBV6-5 - CASSYGGGVDEQFF TGTGCCAGCAGTTACGGGGGAGGAGTGGATGAGCAGTTCTTC
16 TRBD2 TRBJ2-3 TRBV5-1 few CASSRTSGGAPDTQYF TGCGCCAGCAGCCGAACTAGCGGGGGGGCCCCAGATACGCAGTATTTT
17 - TRBJ1-6 TRBV2 - CASTYNRRQLNNSPLHF TGTGCCAGCACATATAACCGTCGACAGTTAAATAATTCACCCCTCCACTTT
14 TRBD1 TRBJ2-3 TRBV6-5 - CASSPTTGPDTQYF TGTGCCAGCAGTCCCACGACAGGGCCCGATACGCAGTATTTT
15 - TRBJ2-7 TRBV6-5 - CASSYYDSSDYEQYF TGTGCCAGCAGTTACTACGACTCATCTGACTACGAGCAGTACTTC
13 - TRBJ1-2 TRBV7-6 - CASSLNPGEGYTF TGTGCCAGCAGCTTAAATCCAGGGGAAGGCTACACCTTC
17 - TRBJ2-3 TRBV25-1 - CASSEQDLVRSADTQYF TGTGCCAGCAGTGAACAGGACTTGGTCAGGTCTGCGGATACGCAGTATTTT
13 TRBD2 TRBJ2-1 TRBV11-2 - CASSPGLAVGQFF TGTGCCAGCAGCCCGGGACTAGCGGTAGGGCAGTTCTTC
14 - TRBJ2-7 TRBV9 - CASSVRDAGDEQYF TGTGCCAGCAGCGTCCGGGACGCTGGGGACGAGCAGTACTTC
15 - TRBJ1-4 TRBV13 - CASSPGVLENEKLFF TGTGCCAGCAGCCCCGGCGTCCTGGAGAATGAAAAACTGTTTTTT
16 - TRBJ2-7 TRBV5-1 few CASSLGFSGANDEQYF TGCGCCAGCAGCTTGGGCTTCTCAGGAGCGAACGACGAGCAGTACTTC